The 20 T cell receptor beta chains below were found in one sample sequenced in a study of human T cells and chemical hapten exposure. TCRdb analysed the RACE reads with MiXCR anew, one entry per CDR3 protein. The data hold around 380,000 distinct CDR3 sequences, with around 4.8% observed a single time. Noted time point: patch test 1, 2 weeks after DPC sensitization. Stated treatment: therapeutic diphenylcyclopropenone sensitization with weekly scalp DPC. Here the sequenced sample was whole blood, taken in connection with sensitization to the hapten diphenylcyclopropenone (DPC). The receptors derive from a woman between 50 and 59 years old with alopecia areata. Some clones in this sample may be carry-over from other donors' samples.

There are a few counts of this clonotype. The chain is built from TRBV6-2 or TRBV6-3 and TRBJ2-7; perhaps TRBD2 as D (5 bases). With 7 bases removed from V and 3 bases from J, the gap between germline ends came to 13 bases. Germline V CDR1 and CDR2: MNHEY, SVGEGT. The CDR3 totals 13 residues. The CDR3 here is CASTLTGSYEQYF. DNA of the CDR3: TGTGCCAGCACCCTGACGGGGAGCTACGAGCAGTACTTC.

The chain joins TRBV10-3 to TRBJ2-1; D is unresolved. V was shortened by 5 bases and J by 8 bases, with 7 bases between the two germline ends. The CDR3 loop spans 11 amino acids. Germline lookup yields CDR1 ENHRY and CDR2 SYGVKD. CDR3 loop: CAISSNDEQFF. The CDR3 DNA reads TGTGCCATCAGTTCAAATGATGAGCAGTTCTTC.

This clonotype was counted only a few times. The CDR3 is CASSIGTSRETQYF. The DNA for the CDR3 is TGCGCCAGCAGCATTGGGACTTCCAGAGAGACCCAGTACTTC. The chain is built from TRBV5-1 and TRBJ2-5; D possibly corresponds to TRBD2 (6 bases). V dropped 4 bases and J dropped 4 bases, with 14 bases sitting between them. Per the germline V gene, CDR1 is SGHRS and CDR2 is YFSETQ. The CDR3 contains 14 residues.

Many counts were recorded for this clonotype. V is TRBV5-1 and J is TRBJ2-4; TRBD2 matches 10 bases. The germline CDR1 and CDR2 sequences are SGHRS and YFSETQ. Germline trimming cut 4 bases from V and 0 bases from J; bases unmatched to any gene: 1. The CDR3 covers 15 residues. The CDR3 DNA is TGCGCCAGCAGCAGGACTAGCGGAGCCAAAAACATTCAGTACTTC. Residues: CASSRTSGAKNIQYF.

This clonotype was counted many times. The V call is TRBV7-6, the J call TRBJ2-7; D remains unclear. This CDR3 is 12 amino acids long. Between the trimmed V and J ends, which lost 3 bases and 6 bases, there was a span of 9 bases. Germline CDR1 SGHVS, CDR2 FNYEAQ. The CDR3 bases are TGTGCCAGCAGCTTGGAAATTGGCGAGCAGTACTTC. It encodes CASSLEIGEQYF.

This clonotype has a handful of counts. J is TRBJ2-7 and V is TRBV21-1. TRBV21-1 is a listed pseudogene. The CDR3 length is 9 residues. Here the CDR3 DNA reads TGTGCCAGCAGCGTCTCGAGCACAGTC. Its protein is CASSVSSTV.

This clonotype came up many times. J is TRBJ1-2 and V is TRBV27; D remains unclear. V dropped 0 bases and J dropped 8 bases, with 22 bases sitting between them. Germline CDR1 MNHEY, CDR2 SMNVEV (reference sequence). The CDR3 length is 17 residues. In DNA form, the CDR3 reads TGTGCCAGCAGTTTATCGTGGGGAGGACTCCCGGCTCTGGGCTACACCTTC. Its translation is CASSLSWGGLPALGYTF.

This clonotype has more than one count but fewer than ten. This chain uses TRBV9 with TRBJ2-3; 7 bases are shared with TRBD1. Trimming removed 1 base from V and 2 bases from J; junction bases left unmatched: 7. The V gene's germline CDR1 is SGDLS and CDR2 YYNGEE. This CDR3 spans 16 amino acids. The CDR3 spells CASSVTAQGVTDTQYF. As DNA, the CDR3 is TGTGCCAGCAGCGTAACGGCTCAGGGGGTCACAGATACGCAGTATTTT.

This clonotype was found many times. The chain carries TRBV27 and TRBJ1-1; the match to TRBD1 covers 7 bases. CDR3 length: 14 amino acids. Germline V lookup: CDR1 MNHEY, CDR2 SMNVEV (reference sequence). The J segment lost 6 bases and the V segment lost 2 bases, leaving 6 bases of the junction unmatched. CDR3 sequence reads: CASSLGRGGPEAFF. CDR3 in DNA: TGTGCCAGCAGTTTAGGCAGGGGGGGGCCTGAAGCTTTCTTT.

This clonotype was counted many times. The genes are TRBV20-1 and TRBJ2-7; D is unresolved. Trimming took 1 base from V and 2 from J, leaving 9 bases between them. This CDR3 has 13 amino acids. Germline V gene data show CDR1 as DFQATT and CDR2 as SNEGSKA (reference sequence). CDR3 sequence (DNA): TGCAGTGCTAGAGGGACGAATCCCTACGAGCAGTACTTC. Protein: CSARGTNPYEQYF.

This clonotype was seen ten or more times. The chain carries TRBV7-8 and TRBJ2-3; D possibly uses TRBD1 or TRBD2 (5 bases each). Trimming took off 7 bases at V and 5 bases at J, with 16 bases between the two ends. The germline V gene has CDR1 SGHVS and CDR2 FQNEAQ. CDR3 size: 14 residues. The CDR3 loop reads CASNGRDVQDTQYF. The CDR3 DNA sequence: TGTGCCAGCAACGGACGGGACGTCCAAGATACGCAGTATTTT.

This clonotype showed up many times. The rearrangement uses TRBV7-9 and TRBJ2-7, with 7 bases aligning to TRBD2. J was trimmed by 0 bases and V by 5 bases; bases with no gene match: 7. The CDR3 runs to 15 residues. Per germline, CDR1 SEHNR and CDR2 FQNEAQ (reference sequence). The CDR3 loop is CASSPERGYSYEQYF. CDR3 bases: TGTGCCAGCAGCCCAGAGCGGGGCTACTCCTACGAGCAGTACTTC.

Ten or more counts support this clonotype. The CDR3 here is CASSLSGRNIQYF. The DNA of the CDR3 is TGTGCCAGCAGTTTATCTGGACGGAACATTCAGTACTTC. The chain recombines TRBV27 with TRBJ2-4; no clear D. The CDR3 runs 13 residues. The germline gives CDR1 MNHEY, CDR2 SMNVEV (reference sequence). V was pared by 0 bases and J by 7 bases, with 7 bases between.

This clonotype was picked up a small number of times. CDR3 DNA sequence: TGCGCCAGCAGTGAGTTTGACAGGGGGTACACCGGGGAGCTGTTTTTT. Amino acids: CASSEFDRGYTGELFF. The chain couples TRBV10-2 to TRBJ2-2; 9 bases fit TRBD1. Unmatched junction bases numbered 3, after V lost 1 base and J lost 3 bases. Germline loops: CDR1 WSHSY, CDR2 SAAADI. The CDR3 has 16 amino acids.

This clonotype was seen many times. DNA of the CDR3: TGTGCCAGCACTCAGACGGACGGCGTCGGGGATACGCAGTATTTT. Protein: CASTQTDGVGDTQYF. V gene TRBV7-2 combines with J gene TRBJ2-3; D uncertain. V was pared by 7 bases and J by 6 bases, with 20 bases between. This CDR3 contains 15 residues. Germline CDR1 SGHTA, CDR2 FQGNSA.

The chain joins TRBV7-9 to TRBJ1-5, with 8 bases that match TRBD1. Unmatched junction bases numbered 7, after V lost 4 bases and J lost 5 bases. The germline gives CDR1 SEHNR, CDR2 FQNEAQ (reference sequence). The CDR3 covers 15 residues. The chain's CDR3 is CASSSLQGVDQPQHF. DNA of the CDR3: TGTGCCAGCAGCTCCCTACAGGGGGTGGATCAGCCCCAGCATTTT.

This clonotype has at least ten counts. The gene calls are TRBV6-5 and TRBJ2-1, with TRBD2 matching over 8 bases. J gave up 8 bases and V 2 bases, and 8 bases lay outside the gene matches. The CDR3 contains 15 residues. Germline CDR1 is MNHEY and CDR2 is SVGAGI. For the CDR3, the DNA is TGTGCCAGCAGTTACGCGGCGGGAGGTGGGGATGAGCAGTTCTTC. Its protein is CASSYAAGGGDEQFF.

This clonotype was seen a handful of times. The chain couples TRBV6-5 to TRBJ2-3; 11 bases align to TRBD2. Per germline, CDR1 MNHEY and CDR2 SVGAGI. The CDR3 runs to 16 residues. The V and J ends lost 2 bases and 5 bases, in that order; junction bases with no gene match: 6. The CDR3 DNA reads TGTGCCAGCAGTTACATAGCGGGAGGGCCGGTAGATACGCAGTATTTT. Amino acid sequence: CASSYIAGGPVDTQYF.

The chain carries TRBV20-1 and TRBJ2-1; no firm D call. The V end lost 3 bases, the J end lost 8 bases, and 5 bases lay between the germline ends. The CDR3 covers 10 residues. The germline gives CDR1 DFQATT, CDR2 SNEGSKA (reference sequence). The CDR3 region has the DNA TGCAGTGCTAGTTTTCATGAGCAGTTCTTC. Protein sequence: CSASFHEQFF.

The CDR3 bases are TGTGCCAGCAGTTACCAGGGGCCGAGAGAGACCCAGTACTTC. This sequence encodes CASSYQGPRETQYF. The chain recombines TRBV6-6 with TRBJ2-5, with TRBD1 as a possible D gene (6 bases). The CDR3 runs 14 residues. Looked up from germline, CDR1 is MNHNY and CDR2 is SVGAGI (reference sequence). The V and J ends lost 2 bases and 4 bases respectively, with 11 bases between them.